These T cell receptor beta chains were read from a single sample in a study of blood T cell repertoires in COVID-19. This table comes from immunoSEQ multiplex PCR, and its TCRdb copy is limited to in-frame clones, with some not included. Here the sample spans over 250,000 clones, approximately 87% being singletons. The sequenced material came from peripheral blood. The receptors here all came from a woman between 45 and 60 years old with acute or convalescent COVID-19. CDR3s include the opening cysteine and the closing phenylalanine or tryptophan. The D gene is left open where the match is weak. Clone size appears in some rows only: once, few, many, or a class for an expanded clone.

TRBD2 TRBJ2-1 NA TRBV5-1 TGCGCCAGCAGCTTGGCCGCCGGGACTAGCTATGAGCAGTTCTTC CASSLAAGTSYEQFF
TRBD1 TRBJ2-7 once TRBV2 TGTGCCAGCAGTAAAGGACAGGGAGGATACGAGCAGTACTTC CASSKGQGGYEQYF
NA TRBJ1-2 NA TRBV6-1 TGTGCCAGCAGTGAAGTTAGCGAATACTATGGCTACACCTTC CASSEVSEYYGYTF
NA TRBJ2-7 NA TRBV21-1 TGTGCCAGCAGCAAAGGTTACAGAAAATCCTACGAGCAGTACTTC CASSKGYRKSYEQYF
TRBD1 TRBJ2-2 NA TRBV11-3 TGTGCCAGCAGCTTAGCTTACAGGGGGCTGGGCACCGGGGAGCTGTTTTTT CASSLAYRGLGTGELFF
NA TRBJ1-2 NA TRBV28 TGTGCCAGCAGTCGGGCAGGGGCGCAGGGTGGCTACACCTTC CASSRAGAQGGYTF
TRBD2 TRBJ2-1 NA TRBV3-1/TRBV3-2 TGTGCCAGCAGCCAAGAGGAAGGGAGGGGCAATGAGCAGTTCTTC CASSQEEGRGNEQFF
NA TRBJ1-5 NA TRBV18 TGTGCCAGCTCTGAGGGACTCAATCAGCCCCAGCATTTT CASSEGLNQPQHF
NA TRBJ2-1 NA TRBV25-1 TGTGCCAGCAGTGAATATCCGGGCTCCTACAATGAGCAGTTCTTC CASSEYPGSYNEQFF
TRBD2 TRBJ2-7 NA TRBV28 TGTGCCAGCAGTTTATTCGGCGGGAGGGCCTCCGAGCAGTACTTC CASSLFGGRASEQYF
TRBD2 TRBJ2-7 once TRBV19 TGTGCCAGTAGTGTTCCGGCGGGGGGAGAGATAAAGCCCTACGAGCAGTACTTC CASSVPAGGEIKPYEQYF
NA TRBJ1-5 NA TRBV18 TGTGCCAGCTCACCCTGGAGTACACCGACCGGCAGTCATCAGCCCCAGCATTTT CASSPWSTPTGSHQPQHF
TRBD2 TRBJ2-7 NA TRBV18 TGTGCCAGCTCACCGCTTCCGGGACTAGTAGGGGGTTACGAGCAGTACTTC CASSPLPGLVGGYEQYF
NA TRBJ2-3 NA TRBV27 TGTGCCAGCAGTTTTATGCGGGGTAGCACAGATACGCAGTATTTT CASSFMRGSTDTQYF
TRBD1 TRBJ1-6 few TRBV2 TGTGCCAGCAGTGAACATCCCACAGGGGTAAATTCACCCCTCCACTTT CASSEHPTGVNSPLHF
NA TRBJ2-1 NA TRBV5-1 TGCGCCAGCAGCTTAATGAGCGGTACCTACAATGAGCAGTTCTTC CASSLMSGTYNEQFF
TRBD2 TRBJ2-1 NA TRBV28 TGTGCCAGCAGTTCCTCCTTGGGACTAGCGGGAGGGGTTGAGCAGTTCTTC CASSSSLGLAGGVEQFF
TRBD1 TRBJ1-1 NA TRBV10-3 TGTGCCATCAGCCCGGGACAGGGGGCGTCTGAAGCTTTCTTT CAISPGQGASEAFF
TRBD2 TRBJ2-3 NA TRBV7-2 TGTGCCAGCAGCTTAGGACTAGCGGGAGGTGCAGATACGCAGTATTTT CASSLGLAGGADTQYF
NA TRBJ2-7 NA TRBV6-5 TGTGCCAGCAGTTACTCGATTAGCTACGAGCAGTACTTC CASSYSISYEQYF
NA TRBJ1-5 NA TRBV2 TGTGCCAGCGGGCAGGGGAAGGGTCAGCCCCAGCATTTT CASGQGKGQPQHF
TRBD1 TRBJ1-2 NA TRBV28 TGTGCCAGCAGTTTATTGGACAGGGGTATGGCTACTTATGGCTACACCTTC CASSLLDRGMATYGYTF
TRBD2 TRBJ2-7 NA TRBV3-1/TRBV3-2 TGTGCCAGCAGCCGTGGGAGGGACCACGAGCAGTACTTC CASSRGRDHEQYF
TRBD1 TRBJ1-1 NA TRBV5-1 TGCGCCAGCAGCTCACAGGGGGCTGACACTGAAGCTTTCTTT CASSSQGADTEAFF
NA TRBJ2-3 NA TRBV6-5 TGTGCCAGCAGCCCATCGAGGGGGAAAGTGGATACGCAGTATTTT CASSPSRGKVDTQYF
TRBD1 TRBJ2-3 NA TRBV29-1 TGCAGCGTTGAAGGGACAGGGGTGGGAGGGCCTGCCGATACGCAGTATTTT CSVEGTGVGGPADTQYF